Listed below are T cell receptor beta chains from one sample, sequenced in a study of blood T cells in healthy people across ages. Using its own MiXCR run on the 5' RACE reads, TCRdb lists one record per CDR3 protein. The table includes about 1.6 million distinct CDR3 sequences, about 35% detected once. Specimen: blood. Receptors originate from a woman in her 30s in good health. CDR3s include the opening cysteine and the closing phenylalanine or tryptophan. Fields, in order: D gene, clone size, V gene, J gene, CDR3 protein, CDR3 DNA. A D gene is named only where the DNA matches it firmly. Only part of the rows carry a size: once, few, many, or a class if the clone is expanded.

-,few,TRBV20-1,TRBJ2-3,CSASPSPSTDTQYF,TGCAGTGCTAGCCCCAGTCCTAGCACAGATACGCAGTATTTT
TRBD2,few,TRBV27,TRBJ2-3,CASSPAGGTIEGTQYF,TGTGCCAGCAGCCCCGCCGGGGGGACGATTGAGGGTACGCAGTATTTT
-,-,TRBV4-1,TRBJ1-1,CASSQETRTNTEAFF,TGCGCCAGCAGCCAAGAAACCAGGACGAACACTGAAGCTTTCTTT
-,-,TRBV4-1,TRBJ1-6,CASSRVLGVRPPLHF,TGCGCTAGCAGCCGAGTGCTAGGGGTGCGGCCACCCCTCCACTTT
-,many,TRBV10-1,TRBJ2-6,CASRYSAPEANVLTF,TGCGCCAGCAGATACAGCGCTCCCGAGGCCAACGTCCTGACTTTC
TRBD2,few,TRBV12-3/TRBV12-4,TRBJ2-3,CASSELALEQYF,TGTGCCAGCAGCGAACTAGCGCTAGAGCAGTATTTT
-,few,TRBV9,TRBJ2-1,CASSVAGTKNEQFF,TGTGCCAGCAGCGTGGCCGGGACAAAAAATGAGCAGTTCTTC
TRBD2,-,TRBV19,TRBJ2-7,CASSSRTSGSSSEQYF,TGTGCCAGTAGTTCCCGGACTAGCGGGAGTTCTTCCGAGCAGTACTTC
-,many,TRBV29-1,TRBJ2-7,CSVEVGSNSYEQYF,TGCAGCGTTGAAGTAGGGTCCAATTCCTACGAGCAGTACTTC
TRBD2,few,TRBV4-1,TRBJ2-3,CASSSRLATSTDTQYF,TGCGCCAGCAGCTCCAGACTAGCAACTAGCACAGATACGCAGTATTTT
-,few,TRBV20-1,TRBJ2-3,CSANLRRASTDTQYF,TGCAGTGCTAACCTGCGCCGAGCTAGCACAGATACGCAGTATTTT
-,-,TRBV6-1,TRBJ2-7,CASSEFKTAPTYEQYF,TGTGCCAGCAGTGAATTTAAGACAGCCCCAACCTACGAGCAGTACTTC
-,-,TRBV5-4,TRBJ2-1,CASSNDREQFF,TGTGCCAGCAGCAACGACCGGGAGCAGTTCTTC
TRBD1,once,TRBV28,TRBJ2-5,CASSFSPGQGQETQYF,TGTGCCAGCAGTTTTTCCCCTGGACAGGGCCAAGAGACCCAGTACTTC
-,-,TRBV6-5,TRBJ2-7,CASKSGPPYEQYF,TGTGCCAGCAAGAGCGGTCCTCCCTACGAGCAGTACTTC
-,-,TRBV7-6,TRBJ1-4,CASSEAGGRVNNEKLFF,TGTGCCAGCAGTGAAGCAGGTGGCAGGGTTAATAATGAAAAACTGTTTTTT
-,few,TRBV5-8,TRBJ2-1,CASSTVVVLGTDTQFF,TGTGCCAGCAGCACGGTGGTAGTCTTAGGCACAGATACGCAGTTCTTC
TRBD1,-,TRBV7-3,TRBJ1-5,CASSLTVLIYGQGNQPQHF,TGTGCCAGCAGCCTCACCGTTCTGATATACGGACAGGGCAATCAGCCCCAGCATTTT
TRBD2,-,TRBV11-2,TRBJ2-1,CASSQIAGNEQFF,TGTGCCAGCAGCCAGATAGCGGGAAATGAGCAGTTCTTC
-,few,TRBV12-3/TRBV12-4,TRBJ1-1,CASSLGEAREAFF,TGTGCCAGCAGTTTAGGGGAGGCTCGAGAAGCTTTCTTT
TRBD2,few,TRBV7-2,TRBJ2-1,CASSRWTSGSGNEQFF,TGTGCCAGCAGCCGATGGACTAGCGGGAGCGGGAATGAGCAGTTCTTC
-,many,TRBV6-2/TRBV6-3,TRBJ2-3,CASSPAGTLAVDTQYF,TGTGCCAGCAGCCCAGCGGGTACCCTTGCGGTGGATACGCAGTATTTT
-,few,TRBV6-2/TRBV6-3,TRBJ2-7,CASNPTGPTYEQYF,TGTGCCAGCAACCCTACGGGACCGACCTACGAGCAGTACTTC
-,-,TRBV5-1,TRBJ2-1,CASSLGYSDGDEQFF,TGCGCCAGCAGCTTGGGGTATTCGGACGGGGATGAGCAGTTCTTC
-,many,TRBV29-1,TRBJ2-7,CSAKGGTSYEQYF,TGCAGCGCTAAAGGGGGGACCTCCTACGAGCAGTACTTC
TRBD2,-,TRBV27,TRBJ2-1,CASSLGSGREQFF,TGTGCCAGCAGTTTAGGTAGCGGGAGGGAGCAGTTCTTC
-,few,TRBV27,TRBJ2-1,CASSLLGGDEQFF,TGTGCCAGCAGTTTATTAGGGGGAGACGAGCAGTTCTTC
TRBD1,many,TRBV29-1,TRBJ1-3,CSVSHRDRGNTIYF,TGCAGCGTTTCTCATCGGGACAGAGGAAACACCATATATTTT
TRBD1,-,TRBV7-9,TRBJ1-1,CASSYGQGVDTEAFF,TGTGCCAGCAGCTACGGACAGGGGGTAGATACTGAAGCTTTCTTT
-,few,TRBV20-1,TRBJ2-1,CSARERESSYNEQFF,TGCAGTGCTAGAGAAAGGGAGAGCTCCTACAATGAGCAGTTCTTC
-,many,TRBV10-1,TRBJ2-5,CASSEGGPRAETQYF,TGCGCCAGCAGTGAAGGAGGGCCCAGGGCGGAGACCCAGTACTTC
-,few,TRBV4-1,TRBJ1-1,CASTISQGSTEAFF,TGCGCCAGCACCATTAGCCAGGGGAGCACTGAAGCTTTCTTT
TRBD2,few,TRBV10-3,TRBJ2-1,CAISVSGLASGDYNEQFF,TGTGCCATCAGTGTGTCCGGCCTGGCTAGCGGGGATTACAATGAGCAGTTCTTC
-,-,TRBV25-1,TRBJ1-2,CASSQEGYTF,TGTGCCAGCAGCCAGGAAGGCTACACCTTC
TRBD2,-,TRBV7-6,TRBJ2-3,CASSLASGSVTDTQYF,TGTGCCAGCAGCTTAGCTAGCGGGAGCGTTACAGATACGCAGTATTTT
-,few,TRBV5-1,TRBJ2-3,CASSPFAGATDTQYF,TGCGCCAGCAGCCCCTTCGCGGGGGCGACAGATACGCAGTATTTT
TRBD2,-,TRBV3-1,TRBJ2-7,CASSQDALAGAYEQYF,TGTGCCAGCAGCCAAGATGCATTAGCGGGAGCCTACGAGCAGTACTTC
-,few,TRBV3-1,TRBJ2-5,CASSQGAAGGRLETQYF,TGTGCCAGCAGCCAAGGGGCAGCCGGGGGTCGGTTAGAGACCCAGTACTTC
TRBD2,many,TRBV10-3,TRBJ2-5,CAISTPGTSGRAMETQYF,TGTGCCATCAGTACTCCCGGGACTAGCGGGAGGGCGATGGAGACCCAGTACTTC
-,few,TRBV20-1,TRBJ2-7,CSARPGSSYEQYF,TGCAGTGCTAGGCCAGGAAGCTCCTACGAGCAGTACTTC
TRBD1,few,TRBV7-3,TRBJ2-6,CASSLRRGQGWSGANVLTF,TGTGCCAGCAGCTTAAGGCGTGGACAGGGGTGGTCTGGGGCCAACGTCCTGACTTTC
-,-,TRBV11-2,TRBJ2-3,CASSTRHPRRTDTQYF,TGTGCCAGCAGCACCCGGCACCCCAGACGCACAGATACGCAGTATTTT
-,-,TRBV20-1,TRBJ2-4,CSARDLRLTNIQYF,TGCAGTGCTAGAGATCTTAGGCTGACCAACATTCAGTACTTC
TRBD1,few,TRBV19,TRBJ2-4,CASSISDRAENIQYF,TGTGCCAGTAGTATATCGGACAGGGCGGAAAACATTCAGTACTTC
-,-,TRBV10-3,TRBJ1-1,CAISESGGRKAFF,TGTGCCATCAGTGAGTCTGGGGGGCGTAAGGCTTTCTTT
TRBD2,-,TRBV7-9,TRBJ2-6,CASSPGRPGANVLTF,TGTGCCAGCAGCCCCGGGAGGCCCGGGGCCAACGTCCTGACTTTC
TRBD1,-,TRBV5-1,TRBJ2-5,CASSGRTGAGETQYF,TGCGCCAGCAGCGGCCGGACAGGGGCAGGGGAGACCCAGTACTTC
TRBD2,-,TRBV28,TRBJ2-1,CASSPTSGSSDEQFF,TGTGCCAGCAGTCCTACTAGCGGGAGCTCGGATGAGCAGTTCTTC
-,-,TRBV9,TRBJ2-1,CASSADEEYNEQFF,TGTGCCAGCAGCGCCGATGAGGAGTACAATGAGCAGTTCTTC
-,few,TRBV7-8,TRBJ2-2,CATPDKLTNTGELFF,TGTGCCACCCCCGACAAACTGACGAACACCGGGGAGCTGTTTTTT
-,-,TRBV7-9,TRBJ2-3,CASSSGLRSSTDTQYF,TGTGCCAGCAGCTCGGGACTTCGATCAAGCACAGATACGCAGTATTTT